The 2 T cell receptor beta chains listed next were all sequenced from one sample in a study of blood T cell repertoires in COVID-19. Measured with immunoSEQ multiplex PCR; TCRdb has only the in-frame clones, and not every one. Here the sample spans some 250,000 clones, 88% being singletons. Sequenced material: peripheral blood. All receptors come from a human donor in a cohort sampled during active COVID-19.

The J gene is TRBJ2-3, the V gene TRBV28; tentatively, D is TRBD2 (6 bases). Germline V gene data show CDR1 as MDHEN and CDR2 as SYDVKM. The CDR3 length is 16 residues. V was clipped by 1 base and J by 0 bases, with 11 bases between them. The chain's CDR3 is CASSLLPSASTDTQYF. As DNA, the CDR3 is TGTGCCAGCAGTTTATTGCCTAGCGCAAGCACAGATACGCAGTATTTT.

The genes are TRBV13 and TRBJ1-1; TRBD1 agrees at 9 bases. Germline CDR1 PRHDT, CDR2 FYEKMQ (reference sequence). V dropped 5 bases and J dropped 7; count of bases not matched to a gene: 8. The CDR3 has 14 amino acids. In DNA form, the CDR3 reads TGTGCCAGCAGCCTACAACAGGGGGCGATTGAAGCTTTCTTT. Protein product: CASSLQQGAIEAFF.